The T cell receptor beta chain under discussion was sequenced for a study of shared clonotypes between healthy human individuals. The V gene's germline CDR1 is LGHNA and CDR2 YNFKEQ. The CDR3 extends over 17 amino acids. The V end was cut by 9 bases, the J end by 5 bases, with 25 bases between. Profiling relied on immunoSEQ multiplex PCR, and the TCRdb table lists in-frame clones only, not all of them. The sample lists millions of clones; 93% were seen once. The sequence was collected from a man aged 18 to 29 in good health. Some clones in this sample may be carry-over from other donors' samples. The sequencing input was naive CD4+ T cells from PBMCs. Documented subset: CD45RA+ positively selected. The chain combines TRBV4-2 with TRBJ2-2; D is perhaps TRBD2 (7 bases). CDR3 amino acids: CASRGFVSGYDTGELFF. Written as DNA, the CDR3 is TGTGCCAGTAGGGGGTTTGTTAGCGGGTATGATACCGGGGAGCTGTTTTTT.